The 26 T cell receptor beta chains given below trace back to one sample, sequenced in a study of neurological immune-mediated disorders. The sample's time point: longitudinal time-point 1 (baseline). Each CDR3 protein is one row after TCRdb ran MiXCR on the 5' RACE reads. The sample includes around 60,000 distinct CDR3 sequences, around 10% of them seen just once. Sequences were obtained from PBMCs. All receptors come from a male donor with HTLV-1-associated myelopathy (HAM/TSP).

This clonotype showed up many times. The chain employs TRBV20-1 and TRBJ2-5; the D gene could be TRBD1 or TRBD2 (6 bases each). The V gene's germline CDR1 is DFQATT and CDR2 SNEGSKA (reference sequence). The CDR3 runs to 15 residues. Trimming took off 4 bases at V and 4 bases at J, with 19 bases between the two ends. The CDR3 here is CSATPHIQGGETQYF. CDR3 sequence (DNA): TGCAGTGCTACCCCGCACATACAGGGAGGAGAGACCCAGTACTTC.

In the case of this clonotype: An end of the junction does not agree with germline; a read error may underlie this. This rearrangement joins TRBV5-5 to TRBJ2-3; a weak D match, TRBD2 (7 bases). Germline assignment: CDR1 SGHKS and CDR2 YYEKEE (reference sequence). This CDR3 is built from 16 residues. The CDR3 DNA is TGTGCCAGCAGCTTGTACGGCGGGGGCTACACACATACGCAGTATTTT. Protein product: CASSLYGGGYTHTQYF.

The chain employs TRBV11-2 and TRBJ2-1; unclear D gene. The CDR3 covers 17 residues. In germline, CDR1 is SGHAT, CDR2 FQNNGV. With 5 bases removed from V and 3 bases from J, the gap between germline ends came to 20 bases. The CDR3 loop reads CASSPFPTATNYNEQFF. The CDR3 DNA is TGTGCCAGCAGCCCCTTTCCGACGGCGACGAACTACAATGAGCAGTTCTTC.

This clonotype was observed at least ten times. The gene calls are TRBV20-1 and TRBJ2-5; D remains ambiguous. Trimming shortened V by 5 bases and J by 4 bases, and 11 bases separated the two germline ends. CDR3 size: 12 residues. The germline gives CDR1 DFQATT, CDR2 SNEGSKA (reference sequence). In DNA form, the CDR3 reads TGCAGTGCTCCGAATATGGGAGAGACCCAGTACTTC. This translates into CSAPNMGETQYF.

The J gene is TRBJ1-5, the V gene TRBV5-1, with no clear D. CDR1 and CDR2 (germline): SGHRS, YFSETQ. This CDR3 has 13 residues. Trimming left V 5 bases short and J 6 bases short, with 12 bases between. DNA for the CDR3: TGCGCCAGCAGTGGGGAGCCTACTCAGCCCCAGCATTTT. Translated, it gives CASSGEPTQPQHF.

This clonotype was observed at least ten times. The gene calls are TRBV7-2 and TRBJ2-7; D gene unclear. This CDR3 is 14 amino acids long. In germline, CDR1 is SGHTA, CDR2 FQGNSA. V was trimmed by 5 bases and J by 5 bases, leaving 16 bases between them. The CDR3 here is CASSRPPLRDEQYF. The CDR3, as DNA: TGTGCCAGCAGCCGACCCCCGCTCCGGGACGAGCAGTACTTC.

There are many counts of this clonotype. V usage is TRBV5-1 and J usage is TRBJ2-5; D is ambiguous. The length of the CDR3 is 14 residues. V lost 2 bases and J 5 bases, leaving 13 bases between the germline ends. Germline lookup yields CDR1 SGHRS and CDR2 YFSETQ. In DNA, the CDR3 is TGCGCCAGCAGCTTAAACAGTCCTGGGGAGACCCAGTACTTC. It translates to CASSLNSPGETQYF.

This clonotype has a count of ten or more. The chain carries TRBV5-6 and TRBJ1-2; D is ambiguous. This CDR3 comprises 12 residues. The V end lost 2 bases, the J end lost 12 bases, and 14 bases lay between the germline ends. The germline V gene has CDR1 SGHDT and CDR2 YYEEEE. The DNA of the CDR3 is TGTGCCAGCAGCTTATCGGAGCGACCAAACACCTTC. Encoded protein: CASSLSERPNTF.

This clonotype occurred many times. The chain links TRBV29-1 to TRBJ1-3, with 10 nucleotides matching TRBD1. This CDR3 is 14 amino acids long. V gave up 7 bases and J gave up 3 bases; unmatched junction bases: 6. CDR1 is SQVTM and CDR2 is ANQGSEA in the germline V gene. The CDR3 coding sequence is TGCAGCGCCGCTCGGGACAGGGGTGGAAACACCATATATTTT. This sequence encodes CSAARDRGGNTIYF.

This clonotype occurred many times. The CDR3 nucleotides are TGTGCCAGCAGTCCGGACGGGAGGAACTATGGCTACACCTTC. Amino acids: CASSPDGRNYGYTF. The chain employs TRBV28 and TRBJ1-2; no clear D. The germline gives CDR1 MDHEN, CDR2 SYDVKM. CDR3 size: 14 residues. The ends were cut back, 5 bases at V and 2 bases at J, with 12 bases in the middle.

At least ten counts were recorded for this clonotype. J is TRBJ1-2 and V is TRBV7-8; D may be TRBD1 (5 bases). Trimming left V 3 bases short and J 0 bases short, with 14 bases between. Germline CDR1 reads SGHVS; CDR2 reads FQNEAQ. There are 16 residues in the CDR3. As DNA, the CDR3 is TGTGCCAGCAGCTTGTTTCGACAGTTAGCTAACTATGGCTACACCTTC. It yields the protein CASSLFRQLANYGYTF.

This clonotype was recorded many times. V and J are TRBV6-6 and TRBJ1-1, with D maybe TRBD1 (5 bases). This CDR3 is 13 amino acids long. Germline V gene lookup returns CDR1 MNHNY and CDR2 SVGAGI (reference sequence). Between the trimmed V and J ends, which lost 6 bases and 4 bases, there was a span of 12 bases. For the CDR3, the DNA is TGTGCCAGCAGCCACCGGGGGGGCACTGAAGCTTTCTTT. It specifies CASSHRGGTEAFF.

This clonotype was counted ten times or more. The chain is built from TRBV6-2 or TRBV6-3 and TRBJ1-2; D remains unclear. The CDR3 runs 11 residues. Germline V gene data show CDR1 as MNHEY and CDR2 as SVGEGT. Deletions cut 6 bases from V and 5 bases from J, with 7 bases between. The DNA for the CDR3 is TGTGCCAGCAGGGAAGGGTATGGCTACACCTTC. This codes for CASREGYGYTF.

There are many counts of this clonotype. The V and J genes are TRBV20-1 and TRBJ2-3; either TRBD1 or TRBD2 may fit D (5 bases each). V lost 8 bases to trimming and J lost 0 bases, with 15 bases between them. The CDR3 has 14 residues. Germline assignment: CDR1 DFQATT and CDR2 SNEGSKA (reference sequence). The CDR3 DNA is TGCAGTCTCGACGGGGACCCTAGCACAGATACGCAGTATTTT. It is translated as CSLDGDPSTDTQYF.

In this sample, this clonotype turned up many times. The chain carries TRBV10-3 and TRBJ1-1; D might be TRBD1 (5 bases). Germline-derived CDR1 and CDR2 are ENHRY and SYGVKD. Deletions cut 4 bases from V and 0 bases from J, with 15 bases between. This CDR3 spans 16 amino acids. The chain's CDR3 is CAISGPQGDLNTEAFF. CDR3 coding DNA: TGTGCCATCAGTGGCCCCCAGGGAGATCTGAACACTGAAGCTTTCTTT.

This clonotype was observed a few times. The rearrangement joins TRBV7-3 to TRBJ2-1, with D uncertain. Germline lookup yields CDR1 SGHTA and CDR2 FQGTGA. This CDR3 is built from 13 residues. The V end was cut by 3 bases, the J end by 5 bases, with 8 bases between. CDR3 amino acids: CASSFSENNEQFF. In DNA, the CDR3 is TGTGCCAGCAGCTTCTCAGAAAACAATGAGCAGTTCTTC.

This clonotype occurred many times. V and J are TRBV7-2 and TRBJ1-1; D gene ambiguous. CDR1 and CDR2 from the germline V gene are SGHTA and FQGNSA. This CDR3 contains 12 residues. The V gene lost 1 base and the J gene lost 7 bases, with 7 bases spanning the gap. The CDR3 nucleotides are TGTGCCAGCAGCTTAGGTTGGGGTGAAGCTTTCTTT. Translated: CASSLGWGEAFF.

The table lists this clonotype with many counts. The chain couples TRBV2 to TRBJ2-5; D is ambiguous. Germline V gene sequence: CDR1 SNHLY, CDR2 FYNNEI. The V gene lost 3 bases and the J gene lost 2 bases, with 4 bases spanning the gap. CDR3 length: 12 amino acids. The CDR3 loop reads CASSDRQETQYF. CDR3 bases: TGTGCCAGCAGTGATAGGCAAGAGACCCAGTACTTC.

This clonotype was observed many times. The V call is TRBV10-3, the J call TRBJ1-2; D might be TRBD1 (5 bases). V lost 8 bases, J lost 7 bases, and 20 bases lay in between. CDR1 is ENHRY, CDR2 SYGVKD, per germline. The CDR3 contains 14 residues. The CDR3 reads CAIVDLIGGSGYTF. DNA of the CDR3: TGTGCCATCGTTGACCTGATTGGGGGATCTGGCTACACCTTC.

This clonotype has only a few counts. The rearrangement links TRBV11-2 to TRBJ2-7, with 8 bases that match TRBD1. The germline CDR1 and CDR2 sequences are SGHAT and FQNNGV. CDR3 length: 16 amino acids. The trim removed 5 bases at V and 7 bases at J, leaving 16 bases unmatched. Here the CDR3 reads CASSLIPAGRGREQYF. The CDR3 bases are TGTGCCAGCAGCCTTATTCCTGCAGGCAGGGGGCGAGAGCAGTACTTC.

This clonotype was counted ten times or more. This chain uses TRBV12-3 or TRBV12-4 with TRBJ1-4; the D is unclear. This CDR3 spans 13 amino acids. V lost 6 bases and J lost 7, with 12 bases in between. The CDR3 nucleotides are TGTGCCAGCAGCCAACTTATGGGTGAAAAACTGTTTTTT. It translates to CASSQLMGEKLFF.

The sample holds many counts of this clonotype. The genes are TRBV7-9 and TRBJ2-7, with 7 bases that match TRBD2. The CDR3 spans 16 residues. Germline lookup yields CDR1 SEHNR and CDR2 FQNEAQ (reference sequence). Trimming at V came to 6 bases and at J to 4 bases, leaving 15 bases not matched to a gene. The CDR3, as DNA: TGTGCCAGCAGTCTACCACCGACGGACGGGGGGTACGAGCAGTACTTC. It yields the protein CASSLPPTDGGYEQYF.

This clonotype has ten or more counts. CDR3 bases: TGCGCCAGCAGCTTGGCCACAGGGGGCTGGATTGGCTACACCTTC. It codes for CASSLATGGWIGYTF. V and J are TRBV5-1 and TRBJ1-2; 9 nucleotides match TRBD1. The CDR3 has 15 residues. V dropped 0 bases and J dropped 7; count of bases not matched to a gene: 7. Germline lookup yields CDR1 SGHRS and CDR2 YFSETQ. The variable domain in full, with the rest retrieved from reference TRBV5-1 and TRBJ1-2, is KAGVTQTPRYLIKTRGQQVTLSCSPISGHRSVSWYQQTPGQGLQFLFEYFSETQRNKGNFPGRFSGRQFSNSRSEMNVSTLELGDSALYLCASSLATGGWIGYTFGSGTRLTVV.

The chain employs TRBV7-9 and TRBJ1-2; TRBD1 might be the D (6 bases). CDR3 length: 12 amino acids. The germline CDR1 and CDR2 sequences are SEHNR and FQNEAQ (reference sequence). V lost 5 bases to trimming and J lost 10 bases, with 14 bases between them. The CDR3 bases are TGTGCCAGCAGCCATAGTGACAGGCTCTACACCTTC. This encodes CASSHSDRLYTF.

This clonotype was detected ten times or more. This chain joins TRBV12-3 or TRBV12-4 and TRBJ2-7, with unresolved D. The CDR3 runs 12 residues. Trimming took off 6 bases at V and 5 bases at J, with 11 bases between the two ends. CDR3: CASSAGPNEQYF. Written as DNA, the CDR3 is TGTGCCAGCAGCGCCGGACCCAACGAGCAGTACTTC.

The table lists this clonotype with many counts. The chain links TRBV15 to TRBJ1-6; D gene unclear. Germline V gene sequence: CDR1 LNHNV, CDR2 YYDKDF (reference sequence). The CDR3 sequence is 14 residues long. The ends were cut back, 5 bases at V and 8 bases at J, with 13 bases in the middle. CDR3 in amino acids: CATSVRGLDSPLHF. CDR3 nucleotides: TGTGCCACCAGCGTTAGAGGATTAGATTCACCCCTCCACTTT.